This is a list of T cell receptor beta chains from one sample in a study of T-cell reconstitution after alpha-beta-depleted transplantation in children. TCRdb fed the PCR reads into MiXCR, producing one record per CDR3 protein. The profile shows 70,000 to 95,000 distinct CDR3 sequences, 10% to 15% of them singletons. The material was PBMCs from the stem cell graft donor, obtained from the stem cell graft. The receptors shown here come from a human donor who donated a stem cell graft to a child with inherited bone marrow failure. The CDR3 runs from the conserved cysteine through the conserved F or W. A D gene is named only where the DNA matches it firmly. A row's size may be missing; if present it is once, few, many or a size class.

d_gene	abundance	len	v_gene	j_gene	CDR3nt	CDR3aa
TRBD1	many	14	TRBV5-6	TRBJ1-2	TGTGCCAGCAACCGGGACAGATCTCACTATGGCTACACCTTC	CASNRDRSHYGYTF
TRBD1	many	17	TRBV20-1	TRBJ2-3	TGCAGTGCCCCAAAGATCGAACAGGGGGTTAGCACAGATACGCAGTATTTT	CSAPKIEQGVSTDTQYF
-	many	15	TRBV7-8	TRBJ1-5	TGTGCCAGCAGCTTAGCTGGCAGGGCCAACCAGCCCCAGCATTTT	CASSLAGRANQPQHF
TRBD2	many	15	TRBV5-4	TRBJ2-5	TGTGCCAGCAGCTTGTTTTCTAGCGGGGAAGAGACCCAGTACTTC	CASSLFSSGEETQYF
-	many	12	TRBV20-1	TRBJ2-5	TGCAGTGCTTCTCTAGAGGGTGAGACCCAGTACTTC	CSASLEGETQYF
TRBD1	many	15	TRBV4-1	TRBJ2-7	TGCGCCAGCAGCCAAGGAGGACAGGGGATATCTGAGCAGTACTTC	CASSQGGQGISEQYF
-	many	15	TRBV27	TRBJ2-2	TGTGCCAGCACACTTGGGACATGGGGCCCCGGGGAGCTGTTTTTT	CASTLGTWGPGELFF
-	many	13	TRBV24-1	TRBJ1-5	TGTGCCATCATAACAGGGATTCGTCAGCCCCAGCATTTT	CAIITGIRQPQHF
-	many	16	TRBV7-3	TRBJ2-7	TGTGCCAGCAGCTCCGAGCTGGGTGGGAGCTCCTACGAGCAGTACTTC	CASSSELGGSSYEQYF
TRBD1	many	15	TRBV18	TRBJ1-1	TGTGCCAGCTCACCACGAGCAGGGGGGGGGACTGAAGCTTTCTTT	CASSPRAGGGTEAFF
-	many	14	TRBV7-8	TRBJ2-7	TGTGCCAGCAGCCCCAGTGGCGGGTCCTACGAGCAGTACTTC	CASSPSGGSYEQYF
TRBD1	many	16	TRBV4-3	TRBJ1-6	TGCGCCAGCAGCCAAGGCCCCCAGGGGGATAATTCACCCCTCCACTTT	CASSQGPQGDNSPLHF
TRBD2	many	16	TRBV5-1	TRBJ2-3	TGCGCCAGCAGCGCGGGGACTAGCGGGTACACAGATACGCAGTATTTT	CASSAGTSGYTDTQYF
TRBD1	many	16	TRBV28	TRBJ2-7	TGTGCCAGCAGTCCAGGGGACAGGGTAATAGCCTACGAGCAGTACTTC	CASSPGDRVIAYEQYF
TRBD1	few	16	TRBV14	TRBJ2-7	TGTGCCAGCAGCCATCCCACCGGGACAGGCATTGTAGAGCAGTACTTC	CASSHPTGTGIVEQYF
-	-	13	TRBV19	TRBJ2-7	TGTGCCAGTAGTAACCTGACAGACTACGAGCAGTACTTC	CASSNLTDYEQYF
TRBD2	many	15	TRBV27	TRBJ2-7	TGTGCCAGCAGGGGACTAGCGGGGAAGGGCTACGAGCAGTACTTC	CASRGLAGKGYEQYF
-	-	13	TRBV7-2	TRBJ2-1	TGTGCCAGCAGCATCTTAAGGGGGAATGAGCAGTTCTTC	CASSILRGNEQFF
-	many	16	TRBV20-1	TRBJ2-1	TGCAGTGCTAGAGATTGGAGGGGGGGTTCCTACAATGAGCAGTTCTTC	CSARDWRGGSYNEQFF
-	many	14	TRBV12-3/TRBV12-4	TRBJ2-7	TGTGCCAGCAGTTTGGGGCGGAGCTCCTACGAGCAGTACTTC	CASSLGRSSYEQYF
TRBD2	many	17	TRBV28	TRBJ2-1	TGTGCCAGCAGTTCGAATTTAAAGGGACTAGCGGGAGGGGAGCAGTTCTTC	CASSSNLKGLAGGEQFF
TRBD1	few	14	TRBV5-4	TRBJ1-2	TGTGCCAGCAGTTCCCCCGGGACAGGGGTTAGCTACACCTTC	CASSSPGTGVSYTF
-	many	11	TRBV11-3	TRBJ1-2	TGTGCCAGCAGCTTACCGACAGACAAGACTTTC	CASSLPTDKTF
TRBD1	many	15	TRBV5-1	TRBJ2-3	TGCGCCAGCAGCTCGAGGGGGCTCCGCACAGATACGCAGTATTTT	CASSSRGLRTDTQYF
-	-	18	TRBV12-3/TRBV12-4	TRBJ2-3	TGTGCCAGCAGTTTATTCTCTGCGGGGACATCCCTGGGGGATACGCAGTATTTT	CASSLFSAGTSLGDTQYF
-	few	14	TRBV4-1	TRBJ2-7	TGCGCCAGCAGCATCCGGGACGGTTTGGGGGAGCAGTACTTC	CASSIRDGLGEQYF
-	many	14	TRBV28	TRBJ1-6	TGTGCCAGCACCCCGGCGGACTCTAATTCACCCCTCCACTTT	CASTPADSNSPLHF
-	many	14	TRBV19	TRBJ1-1	TGTGCCAGTAGTATCGCAGGGACGAACACTGAAGCTTTCTTT	CASSIAGTNTEAFF
-	many	13	TRBV5-1	TRBJ2-1	TGTGCCAGCAGCTTAGACGGTTACAATGAGCAGTTCTTC	CASSLDGYNEQFF
-	few	17	TRBV18	TRBJ2-6	TGTGCCAGCTCACCCGGGACGGGTATCTCTGGGGCCAACGTCCTGACTTTC	CASSPGTGISGANVLTF
-	many	15	TRBV5-1	TRBJ2-5	TGCGCCAGCAGCTTGGAGTTGGGGGGAGTCGGGACCCAGTACTTC	CASSLELGGVGTQYF
TRBD1	many	10	TRBV29-1	TRBJ1-1	TGCAGCGTTTACAGGGGTGGAGCTTTCTTT	CSVYRGGAFF
-	many	12	TRBV20-1	TRBJ2-1	TGCAGTGCTCCCGTTTACTACAATGAGCAGTTCTTC	CSAPVYYNEQFF
-	once	16	TRBV7-6	TRBJ2-1	TGTGCCAGCAGCCCCTGGCAAGGGGAAGGGGGCAATGAGCAGTTCTTC	CASSPWQGEGGNEQFF
-	many	14	TRBV6-5	TRBJ1-2	TGTGCCAGCAGTTACTCGGGGACGGTATATGGCTACACCTTC	CASSYSGTVYGYTF
-	many	19	TRBV7-2	TRBJ1-6	TGTGCCAGCAGTTCAAGGCCGTGGCCCGGCTCGCCGGCTAATTCACCCCTCCACTTT	CASSSRPWPGSPANSPLHF
TRBD1	many	17	TRBV9	TRBJ1-1	TGTGCCAGCAGCGTAGAGGGGGTAGGGGGCAAGAACACTGAAGCTTTCTTT	CASSVEGVGGKNTEAFF
-	few	12	TRBV7-9	TRBJ2-2	TGTGCCAGCAGCCGCGGGGCCGGGGAGCTGTTTTTT	CASSRGAGELFF
-	many	14	TRBV7-9	TRBJ2-6	TGTGCCAGCAAAACGTACTCTGGGGCCAACGTCCTGACTTTC	CASKTYSGANVLTF
TRBD1	many	15	TRBV5-1	TRBJ2-5	TGCGCCAGCAGCCCCACAGGGGCGGCTGAAGAGACCCAGTACTTC	CASSPTGAAEETQYF
TRBD1	many	16	TRBV20-1	TRBJ1-1	TGCAGTGCTAGAGAATGGGACAGGGGGCCGAGGACTGAAGCTTTCTTT	CSAREWDRGPRTEAFF
-	many	14	TRBV20-1	TRBJ2-7	TGCAGTGCTAGAGATCCCACAGGGATTTACGAGCAGTACTTC	CSARDPTGIYEQYF
TRBD1	many	13	TRBV6-6	TRBJ1-4	TGTGCCAGCAGTTACCCGGACAGGGTTAAACTGTTTTTT	CASSYPDRVKLFF
-	many	15	TRBV12-3/TRBV12-4	TRBJ2-5	TGTGCCAGCAGTTCAAGTCTCAGGGGTTTTGAGACCCAGTACTTC	CASSSSLRGFETQYF
TRBD2	many	17	TRBV12-3/TRBV12-4	TRBJ2-5	TGTGCCAGCAGCCTCCCCCCGGGGCGCGGGGGGGTAGAGACCCAGTACTTC	CASSLPPGRGGVETQYF
-	many	16	TRBV20-1	TRBJ1-3	TGCAGTGCTAGAGATCCCAGGTCGATCTCTGGAAACACCATATATTTT	CSARDPRSISGNTIYF
TRBD1	many	15	TRBV4-2	TRBJ1-1	TGTGCCAGCAGCCCGGGACAGGGCGTAGGCACTGAAGCTTTCTTT	CASSPGQGVGTEAFF
-	-	13	TRBV5-8	TRBJ2-4	TGTGCCAGCAGCTTGGCCGCGTTAAACATTCAGTACTTC	CASSLAALNIQYF
-	-	15	TRBV18	TRBJ2-1	TGTGCCAGCTCACTACGGGACGGACTTTACAATGAGCAGTTCTTC	CASSLRDGLYNEQFF
TRBD2	many	15	TRBV5-1	TRBJ2-3	TGCGCCAGCAGCTCGGCTAGCGGGAGTGGAGATACGCAGTATTTT	CASSSASGSGDTQYF
-	-	12	TRBV6-1	TRBJ1-2	TGTGCCAGCAGTGGAGAGGCCTATGGCTACACCTTC	CASSGEAYGYTF
-	many	15	TRBV7-9	TRBJ2-7	TGTGCCAGCAGCTTAGAGAGATTTGGCGGGTACGAGCAGTACTTC	CASSLERFGGYEQYF
-	many	12	TRBV20-1	TRBJ1-1	TGCAGTGCTACTGGGGGATCCCTTGAAGCTTTCTTT	CSATGGSLEAFF
-	few	15	TRBV4-3	TRBJ1-2	TGCGCCAGCAGCCACACACAAGAGCCCAACTATGGCTACACCTTC	CASSHTQEPNYGYTF
-	-	12	TRBV28	TRBJ2-7	TGTGCCGCCCAAGGAGAGTCTTACGAGCAGTACTTC	CAAQGESYEQYF
-	-	15	TRBV15	TRBJ1-5	TGTGCCACCAGCGGCGGGAGGTATAGCAATCAGCCCCAGCATTTT	CATSGGRYSNQPQHF
-	many	16	TRBV28	TRBJ2-1	TGTGCCAGCAGTTTATTTGCGGGAAGCTCCTACAATGAGCAGTTCTTC	CASSLFAGSSYNEQFF
-	few	14	TRBV27	TRBJ1-6	TGTGCCAGCAGTTTAGTCTTAAGGGGTTCACCCCTCCACTTT	CASSLVLRGSPLHF
TRBD1	many	14	TRBV9	TRBJ2-1	TGTGCCAGCAGCCGGGACAGGGGGTATAATGAGCAGTTCTTC	CASSRDRGYNEQFF
TRBD1	many	14	TRBV20-1	TRBJ2-7	TGCAGTGCTAGAGTGGAGACAGGGGGTTACGAGCAGTACTTC	CSARVETGGYEQYF